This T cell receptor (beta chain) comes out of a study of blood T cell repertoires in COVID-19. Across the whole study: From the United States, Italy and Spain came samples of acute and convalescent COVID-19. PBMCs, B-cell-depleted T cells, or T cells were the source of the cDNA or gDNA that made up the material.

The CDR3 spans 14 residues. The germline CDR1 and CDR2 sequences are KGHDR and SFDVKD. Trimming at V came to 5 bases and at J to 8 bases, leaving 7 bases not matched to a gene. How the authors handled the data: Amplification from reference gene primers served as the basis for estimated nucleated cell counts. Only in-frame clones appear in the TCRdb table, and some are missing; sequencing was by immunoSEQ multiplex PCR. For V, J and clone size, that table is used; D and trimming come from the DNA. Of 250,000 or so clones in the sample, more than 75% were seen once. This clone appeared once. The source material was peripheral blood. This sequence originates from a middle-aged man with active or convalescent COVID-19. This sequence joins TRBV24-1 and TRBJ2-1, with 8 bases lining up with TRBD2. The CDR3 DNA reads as TGTGCCACCAGTGTTGCAGCGGGAGATTATGAGCAGTTCTTC. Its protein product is CATSVAAGDYEQFF.